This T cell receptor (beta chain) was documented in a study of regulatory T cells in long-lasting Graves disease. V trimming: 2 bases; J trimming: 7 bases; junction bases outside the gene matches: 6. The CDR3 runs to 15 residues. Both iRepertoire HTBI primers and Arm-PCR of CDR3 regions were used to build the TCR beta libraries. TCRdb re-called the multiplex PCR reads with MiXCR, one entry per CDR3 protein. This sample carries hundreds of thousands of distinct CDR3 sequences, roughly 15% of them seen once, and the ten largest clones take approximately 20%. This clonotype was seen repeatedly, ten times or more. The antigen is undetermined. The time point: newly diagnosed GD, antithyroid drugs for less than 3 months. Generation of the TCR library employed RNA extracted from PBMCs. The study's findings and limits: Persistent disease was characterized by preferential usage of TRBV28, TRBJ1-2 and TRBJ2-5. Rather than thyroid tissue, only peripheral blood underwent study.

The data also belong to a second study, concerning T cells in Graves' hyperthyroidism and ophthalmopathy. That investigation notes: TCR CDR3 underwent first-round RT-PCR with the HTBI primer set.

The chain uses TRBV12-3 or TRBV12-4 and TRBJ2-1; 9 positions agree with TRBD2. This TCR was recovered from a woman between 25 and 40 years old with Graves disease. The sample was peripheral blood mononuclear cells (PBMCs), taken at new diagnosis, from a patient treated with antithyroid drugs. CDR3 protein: CASSLYSSGTNEQFF. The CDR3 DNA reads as TGTGCCAGCAGTTTATATTCTAGCGGGACAAATGAGCAGTTCTTC.